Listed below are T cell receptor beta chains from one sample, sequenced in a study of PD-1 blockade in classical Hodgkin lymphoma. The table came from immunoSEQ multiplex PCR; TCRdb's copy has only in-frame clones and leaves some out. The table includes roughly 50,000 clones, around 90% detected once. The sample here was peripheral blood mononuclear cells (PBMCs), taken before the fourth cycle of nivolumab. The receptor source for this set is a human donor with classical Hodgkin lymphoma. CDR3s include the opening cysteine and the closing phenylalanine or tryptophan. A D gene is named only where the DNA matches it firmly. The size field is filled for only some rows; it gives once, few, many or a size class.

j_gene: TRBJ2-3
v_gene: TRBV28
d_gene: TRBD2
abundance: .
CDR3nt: TGTGCCAGTATAAGCGGGAGCGCCGATACGCAGTATTTT
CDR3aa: CASISGSADTQYF

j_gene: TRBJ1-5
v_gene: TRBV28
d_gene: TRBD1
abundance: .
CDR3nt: TGTGCCAGCATTCCCATCGGACAGGGAAGCAATCAGCCCCAGCATTTT
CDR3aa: CASIPIGQGSNQPQHF

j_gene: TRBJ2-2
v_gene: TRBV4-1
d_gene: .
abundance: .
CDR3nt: TGCGCCAGCAGCCACAGGGAGTACGGGGAGCTGTTTTTT
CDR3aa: CASSHREYGELFF

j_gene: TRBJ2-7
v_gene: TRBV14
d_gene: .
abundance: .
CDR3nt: TGTGCCAGCAGTCATTGGGGAATTTCCTACGAGCAGTACTTC
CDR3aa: CASSHWGISYEQYF

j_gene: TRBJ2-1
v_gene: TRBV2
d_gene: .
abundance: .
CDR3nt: TGTGCCAGCAGAGCTAGTAGAGCGGCTACCTACAATGAGCAGTTCTTC
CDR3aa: CASRASRAATYNEQFF

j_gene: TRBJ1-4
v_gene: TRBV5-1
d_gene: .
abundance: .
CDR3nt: TGCGCCAGCAGCTTGAGGCCATTACAGGGATCTAATGAAAAACTGTTTTTT
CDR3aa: CASSLRPLQGSNEKLFF

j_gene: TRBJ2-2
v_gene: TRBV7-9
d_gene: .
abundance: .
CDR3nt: TGTGCCAGCAGCTTAGTGACAGGACCAACCGGGGAGCTGTTTTTT
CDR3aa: CASSLVTGPTGELFF

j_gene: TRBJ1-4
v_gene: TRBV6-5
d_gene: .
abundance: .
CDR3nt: TGTGCCAGCAGTTATGGTGGGAACACTGAAAAACTGTTTTTT
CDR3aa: CASSYGGNTEKLFF

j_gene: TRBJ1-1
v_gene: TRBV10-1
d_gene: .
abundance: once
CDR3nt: TGCGCCAGCGGGGGGGGAGCGCAAGCTTTCTTT
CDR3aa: CASGGGAQAFF

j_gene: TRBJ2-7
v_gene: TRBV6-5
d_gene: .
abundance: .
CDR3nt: TGTGCCAGCAGTTACGGAACGGCCTCCTCCTACGAGCAGTACTTC
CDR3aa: CASSYGTASSYEQYF

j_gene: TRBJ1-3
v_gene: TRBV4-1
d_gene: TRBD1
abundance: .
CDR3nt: TGCGCCAGCAGCCCCGGCCAGGGGGCAGGAAACACCATATATTTT
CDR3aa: CASSPGQGAGNTIYF

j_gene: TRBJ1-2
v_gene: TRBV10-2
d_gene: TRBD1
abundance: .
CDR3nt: TGCGCCAGCAGGCGCCATCTGGGACAGAATTTCTATGGCTACACCTTC
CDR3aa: CASRRHLGQNFYGYTF

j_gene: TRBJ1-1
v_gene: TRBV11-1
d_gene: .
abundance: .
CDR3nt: TGTGCCAGCACGCACACAAACCCGGGGAACACTGAAGCTTTCTTT
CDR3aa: CASTHTNPGNTEAFF

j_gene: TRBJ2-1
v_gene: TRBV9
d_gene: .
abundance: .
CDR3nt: TGTGCCAGCAGCGTAGCCCCGGGACTCTACAATGAGCAGTTCTTC
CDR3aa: CASSVAPGLYNEQFF

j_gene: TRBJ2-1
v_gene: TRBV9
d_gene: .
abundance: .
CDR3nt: TGTGCCAGCAGCGTAGAAGGCGAGACTAACAATGAGCAGTTCTTC
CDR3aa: CASSVEGETNNEQFF

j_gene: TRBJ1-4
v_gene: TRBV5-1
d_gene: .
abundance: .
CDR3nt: TGCGCCAGCAGCTTGGGCTCGAGTGGAGGGAATGAAAAACTGTTTTTT
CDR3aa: CASSLGSSGGNEKLFF

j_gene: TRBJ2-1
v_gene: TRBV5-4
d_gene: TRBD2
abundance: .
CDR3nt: TGTGCCAGCAGCTCCGGCAGAGCGGGAGCAAGAAGCGCCTACAATGAGCAGTTCTTC
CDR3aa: CASSSGRAGARSAYNEQFF

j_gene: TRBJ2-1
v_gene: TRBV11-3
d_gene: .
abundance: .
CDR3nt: TGTGCCAGCAGCTCCTGGGGTTCTAGCAATAATGAGCAGTTCTTC
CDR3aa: CASSSWGSSNNEQFF

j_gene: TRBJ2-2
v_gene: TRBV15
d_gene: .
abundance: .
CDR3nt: TGTGCCACCAGCAGAGGACAGGGAGGGACCGGGGAGCTGTTTTTT
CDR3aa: CATSRGQGGTGELFF

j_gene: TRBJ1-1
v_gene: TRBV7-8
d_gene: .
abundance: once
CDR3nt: TGTGCCAGCAGCTTAGGGGAGGCTGAAGCTTTCTTT
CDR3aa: CASSLGEAEAFF

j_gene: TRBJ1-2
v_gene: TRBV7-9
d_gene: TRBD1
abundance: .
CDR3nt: TGTGCCAGCAGCCCGGACAGGATCTACGGCTACACCTTC
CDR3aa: CASSPDRIYGYTF

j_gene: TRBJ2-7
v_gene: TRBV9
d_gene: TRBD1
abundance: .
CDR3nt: TGTGCCAGCAGCCCCCAGGGGGTGGACCACGAGCAGTACTTC
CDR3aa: CASSPQGVDHEQYF

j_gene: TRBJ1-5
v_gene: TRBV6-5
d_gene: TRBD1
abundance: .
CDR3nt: TGTGCCAGCAGTGGGGGGCAGGGGGAGGTTCAGCCCCAGCATTTT
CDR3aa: CASSGGQGEVQPQHF

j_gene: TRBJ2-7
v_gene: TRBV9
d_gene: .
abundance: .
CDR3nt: TGTGCCAGCAGCGCCCAAGGGAACGAGCAGTACTTC
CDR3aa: CASSAQGNEQYF

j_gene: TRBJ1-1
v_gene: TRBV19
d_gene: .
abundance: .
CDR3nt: TGTGCCAGTAGTACTCACAAGGGGAGCCGACTGAACACTGAAGCTTTCTTT
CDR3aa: CASSTHKGSRLNTEAFF

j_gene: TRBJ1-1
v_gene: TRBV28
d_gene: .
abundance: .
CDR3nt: TGTGCCAGCAGTTGGCCCCAAACAGGGAACACTGAAGCTTTCTTT
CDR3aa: CASSWPQTGNTEAFF

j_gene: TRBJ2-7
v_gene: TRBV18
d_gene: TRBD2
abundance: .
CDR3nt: TGTGCCAGCTCACCAACTAGCGGCTACGAGCAGTACTTC
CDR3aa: CASSPTSGYEQYF

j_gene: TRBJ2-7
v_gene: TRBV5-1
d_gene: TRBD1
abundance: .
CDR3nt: TGCGCCAGCAGCCTAAGACAGGGACCCTACTACGAGCAGTACTTC
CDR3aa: CASSLRQGPYYEQYF

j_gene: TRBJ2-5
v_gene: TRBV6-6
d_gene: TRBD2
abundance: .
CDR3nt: TGTGCCAGCAGTTACCGTACGGGAGGGCCCTCGGAGACCCAGTACTTC
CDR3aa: CASSYRTGGPSETQYF

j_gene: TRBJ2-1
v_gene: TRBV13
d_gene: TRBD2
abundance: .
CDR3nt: TGTGCCAGCAGCTTGGGACTAGCGGGAGCCTACAATGAGCAGTTCTTC
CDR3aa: CASSLGLAGAYNEQFF

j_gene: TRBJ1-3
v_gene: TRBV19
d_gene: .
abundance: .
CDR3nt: TGTGCCAGTACCCAAGACAGAGCGTCTGGAAACACCATATATTTT
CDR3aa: CASTQDRASGNTIYF

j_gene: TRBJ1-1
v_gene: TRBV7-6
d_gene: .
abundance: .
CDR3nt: TGTGCCAGCAGCTTAGTCGCCACTGAAGCTTTCTTT
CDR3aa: CASSLVATEAFF

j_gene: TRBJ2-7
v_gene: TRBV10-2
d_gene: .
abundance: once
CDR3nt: TGCGCCAGCAGTGAGTATATGCGGCCGAACATCTACGAGCAGTACTTC
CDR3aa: CASSEYMRPNIYEQYF

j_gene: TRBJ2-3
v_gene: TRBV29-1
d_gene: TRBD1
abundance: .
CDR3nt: TGCAGCGCCGAACCAGGGACAGGGGTGACAGATACGCAGTATTTT
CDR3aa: CSAEPGTGVTDTQYF

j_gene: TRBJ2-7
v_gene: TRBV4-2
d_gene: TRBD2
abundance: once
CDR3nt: TGTGCCAGCAGCCAAGATACTAGCGGGAGTGTCTACGAGCAGTACTTC
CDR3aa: CASSQDTSGSVYEQYF

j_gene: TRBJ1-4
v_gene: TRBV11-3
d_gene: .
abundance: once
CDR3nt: TGTGCCAGCAGCTCCTTAGCCGAACGGAGGGAAAAACTGTTTTTT
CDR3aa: CASSSLAERREKLFF

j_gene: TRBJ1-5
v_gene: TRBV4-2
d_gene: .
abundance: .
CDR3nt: TGTGCCAGCAGCCAAGACGTAAGGGGCAATCAGCCCCAGCATTTT
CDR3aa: CASSQDVRGNQPQHF

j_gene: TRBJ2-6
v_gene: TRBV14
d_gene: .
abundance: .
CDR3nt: TGTGCCAGCAGCCAGGGGGGCCCGAGCTCTGGGGCCAACGTCCTGACTTTC
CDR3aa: CASSQGGPSSGANVLTF

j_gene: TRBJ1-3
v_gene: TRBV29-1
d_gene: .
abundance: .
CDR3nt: TGCAGCGTTGTCCTGGCTGGAAACACCATATATTTT
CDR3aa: CSVVLAGNTIYF

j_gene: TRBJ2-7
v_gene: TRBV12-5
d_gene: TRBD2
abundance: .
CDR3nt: TGTGCTAGTGGAACTAGCGGGAGACCCTACGAGCAGTACTTC
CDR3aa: CASGTSGRPYEQYF

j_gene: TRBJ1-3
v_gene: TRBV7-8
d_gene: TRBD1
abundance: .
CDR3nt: TGTGCCAGCAGCTTCGACAGGGTTTCTGGAAACACCATATATTTT
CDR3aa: CASSFDRVSGNTIYF

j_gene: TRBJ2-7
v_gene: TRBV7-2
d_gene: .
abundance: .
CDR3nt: TGTGCCAGCAGCTTAGTGTGGCCTTCCTACGAGCAGTACTTC
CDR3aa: CASSLVWPSYEQYF

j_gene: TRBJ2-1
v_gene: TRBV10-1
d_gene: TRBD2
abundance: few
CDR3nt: TGCGCCAGCAGTGTACTAGCGGGAGCTGTCAATGAGCAGTTCTTC
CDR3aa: CASSVLAGAVNEQFF

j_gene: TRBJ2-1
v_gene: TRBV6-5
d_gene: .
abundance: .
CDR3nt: TGTGCCAGCAGTTACGGGCGGGGCATATACAATGAGCAGTTCTTC
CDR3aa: CASSYGRGIYNEQFF

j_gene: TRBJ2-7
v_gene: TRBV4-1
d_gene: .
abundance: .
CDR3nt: TGCGCCAGCAGCCAGCACAGGACCCTCTCCTACGAGCAGTACTTC
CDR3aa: CASSQHRTLSYEQYF

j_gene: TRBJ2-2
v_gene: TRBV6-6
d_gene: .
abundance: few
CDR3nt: TGTGCCAGCACCGGGCGGGACCCGTACACCGGGGAGCTGTTTTTT
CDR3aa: CASTGRDPYTGELFF

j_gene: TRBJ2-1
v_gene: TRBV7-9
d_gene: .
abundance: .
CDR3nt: TGTGCCAGCATTGGTGGCGGGTTCAGGTCCTACAATGAGCAGTTCTTC
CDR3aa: CASIGGGFRSYNEQFF

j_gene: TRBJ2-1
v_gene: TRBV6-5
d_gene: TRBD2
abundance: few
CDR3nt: TGTGCCAGCAGTTACACGGGAGGGCTGCGCAATGAGCAGTTCTTC
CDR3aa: CASSYTGGLRNEQFF

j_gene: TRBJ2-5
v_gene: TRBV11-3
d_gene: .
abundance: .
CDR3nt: TGTGCCAGCAGCTTAGGCAGGGGAAGGGAGTACCAAGAGACCCAGTACTTC
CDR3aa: CASSLGRGREYQETQYF

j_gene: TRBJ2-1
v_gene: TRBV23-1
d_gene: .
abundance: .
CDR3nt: TGCGCCAGCAGTCATCAGGGCCCAAGCTCCTACAATGAGCAGTTCTTC
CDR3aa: CASSHQGPSSYNEQFF

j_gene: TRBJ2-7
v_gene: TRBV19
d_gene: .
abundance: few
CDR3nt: TGTGCCAGTAGTATAGGCCCTCCCTCTAGGGCCTGGGAGCAGTACTTC
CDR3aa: CASSIGPPSRAWEQYF

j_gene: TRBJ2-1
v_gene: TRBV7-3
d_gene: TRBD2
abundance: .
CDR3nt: TGTGCCAGCAGCTCTCCTAATTTGCTAGCGGGAGATGAGCAGTTCTTC
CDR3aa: CASSSPNLLAGDEQFF

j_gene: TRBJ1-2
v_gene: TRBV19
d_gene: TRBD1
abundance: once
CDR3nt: TGTGCCAGTAGTATAAAATCAGGGGGCATCTACTATGGCTACACCTTC
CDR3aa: CASSIKSGGIYYGYTF

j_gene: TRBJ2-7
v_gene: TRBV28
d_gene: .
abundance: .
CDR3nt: TGTGCCAGCAGTCCCCGGGACGGGGTAAGGGAGCAGTACTTC
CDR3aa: CASSPRDGVREQYF

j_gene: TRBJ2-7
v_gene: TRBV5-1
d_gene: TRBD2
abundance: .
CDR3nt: TGCGCCAGCAGCTTCCGCCGGGAGGGTCGCGAGCAGTACTTC
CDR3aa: CASSFRREGREQYF

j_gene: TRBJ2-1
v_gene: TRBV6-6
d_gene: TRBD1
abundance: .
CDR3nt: TGTGCCAGCAGTCAGGGGGACAGGGTGCATGAGCAGTTCTTC
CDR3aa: CASSQGDRVHEQFF

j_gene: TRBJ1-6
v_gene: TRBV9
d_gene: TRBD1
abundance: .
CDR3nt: TGTGCCAGCAGCCCCCTTGGACAGGGCGACGGTTCACCCCTCCACTTT
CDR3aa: CASSPLGQGDGSPLHF

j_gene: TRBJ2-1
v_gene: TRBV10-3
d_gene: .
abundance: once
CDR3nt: TGTGCCATCAGTGCGGTTAGCGGCAATTACAATGAGCAGTTCTTC
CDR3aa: CAISAVSGNYNEQFF

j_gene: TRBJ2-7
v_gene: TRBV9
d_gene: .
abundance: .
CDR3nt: TGTGCCAGCAGCCCCGGAGAAGTGATAGCGAGGTACGAGCAGTACTTC
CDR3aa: CASSPGEVIARYEQYF